These 5 T cell receptor beta chains were sequenced from one sample in a study of cytomegalovirus exposure and HLA in healthy donors. Use of 60 Vbeta and 13 Jbeta primers characterized the PCR. Data came from immunoSEQ multiplex PCR; TCRdb stores just in-frame clones and leaves some out. The sample yields roughly 130,000 clones, 74% seen once. Sequenced sample: PBMCs. Receptors originate from a woman aged 45 to 65 in good health and CMV-seropositive.

CDR3 in amino acids: CAAGAMNEKLFF. CDR3 nucleotide sequence: TGTGCCGCGGGGGCCATGAATGAAAAACTGTTTTTT. The chain carries TRBV6-6 and TRBJ1-4; D is perhaps TRBD1 (6 bases). V was shortened by 11 bases and J by 5 bases, with 12 bases between the two germline ends. Germline CDR1 reads MNHNY; CDR2 reads SVGAGI (reference sequence). The CDR3 sequence is 12 residues long.

V gene TRBV5-1 combines with J gene TRBJ2-1, with TRBD1 matching over 11 bases. The V segment lost 3 bases and the J segment 6 bases; nucleotides outside the gene matches: 2. The CDR3 contains 14 residues. Germline assignment: CDR1 SGHRS and CDR2 YFSETQ. The CDR3 is CASSWGTGGNEQFF. The CDR3 coding sequence is TGCGCCAGCAGCTGGGGGACAGGGGGCAATGAGCAGTTCTTC.

The V call is TRBV11-3, the J call TRBJ2-5, with 8 bases aligning to TRBD1. V lost 5 bases, J lost 4 bases, and 9 bases stayed unmatched. This CDR3 spans 15 amino acids. Germline CDR1 reads SGHNT; CDR2 reads YENEEA. CDR3: CASSPRTGTRETQYF. CDR3 sequence (DNA): TGTGCCAGCAGCCCGAGGACAGGGACGAGAGAGACCCAGTACTTC.

This CDR3 is CASSRTGGGETQYF. The CDR3 DNA reads as TGCGCCAGCAGCAGGACAGGGGGCGGAGAGACCCAGTACTTC. The V gene is TRBV5-1, the J gene TRBJ2-5; 11 bases match TRBD1. Germline-derived CDR1 and CDR2 are SGHRS and YFSETQ. V gave up 4 bases and J gave up 4 bases; unmatched junction bases: 3. The CDR3 extends over 14 amino acids.

This clone was counted once. The CDR3: CASSLRSSEAFF. CDR3 bases: TGTGCCAGCTCCCTCCGGAGTAGTGAAGCTTTCTTT. V usage is TRBV6-1 and J usage is TRBJ1-1; D unresolved. Trimming shortened V by 8 bases and J by 7 bases, and 14 bases separated the two germline ends. This CDR3 comprises 12 residues. Germline V CDR1 and CDR2: MNHNS, SASEGT.